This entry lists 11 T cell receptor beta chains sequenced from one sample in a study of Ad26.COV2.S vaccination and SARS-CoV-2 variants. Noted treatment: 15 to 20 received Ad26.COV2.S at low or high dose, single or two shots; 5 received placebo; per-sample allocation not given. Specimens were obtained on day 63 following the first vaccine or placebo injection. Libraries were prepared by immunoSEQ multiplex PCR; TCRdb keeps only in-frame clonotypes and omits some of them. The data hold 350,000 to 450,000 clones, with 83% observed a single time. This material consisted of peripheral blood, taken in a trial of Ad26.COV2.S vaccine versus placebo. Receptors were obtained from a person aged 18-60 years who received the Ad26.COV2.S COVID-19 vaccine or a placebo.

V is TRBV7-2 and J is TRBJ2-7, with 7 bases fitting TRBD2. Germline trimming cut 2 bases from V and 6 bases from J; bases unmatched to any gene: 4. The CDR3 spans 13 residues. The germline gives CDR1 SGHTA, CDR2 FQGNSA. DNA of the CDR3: TGTGCCAGCAGCTTAAGGGAGGGGCTCGAGCAGTACTTC. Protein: CASSLREGLEQYF. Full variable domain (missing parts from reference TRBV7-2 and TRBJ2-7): GAGVSQSPSNKVTEKGKDVELRCDPISGHTALYWYRQSLGQGLEFLIYFQGNSAPDKSGLPSDRFSAERTGGSVSTLTIQRTQQEDSAVYLCASSLREGLEQYFGPGTRLTVT.

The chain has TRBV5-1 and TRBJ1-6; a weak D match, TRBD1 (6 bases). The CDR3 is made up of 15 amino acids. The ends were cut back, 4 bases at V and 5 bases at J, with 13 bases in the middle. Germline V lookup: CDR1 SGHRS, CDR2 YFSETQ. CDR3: CASSGTQGNNSPLHF. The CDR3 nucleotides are TGCGCCAGCAGCGGGACCCAGGGGAATAATTCACCCCTCCACTTT.

CDR3 sequence reads: CANKTQGQANSPLHF. The CDR3 nucleotides read TGTGCCAATAAAACCCAGGGGCAGGCGAATTCACCCCTCCACTTT. The rearrangement uses TRBV19 and TRBJ1-6, with a tentative D call TRBD1 (6 bases). The germline CDR1 and CDR2 sequences are LNHDA and SQIVND (reference sequence). The CDR3 has 15 amino acids. Trimming pared 10 bases from V and 7 bases from J, leaving 20 bases between.

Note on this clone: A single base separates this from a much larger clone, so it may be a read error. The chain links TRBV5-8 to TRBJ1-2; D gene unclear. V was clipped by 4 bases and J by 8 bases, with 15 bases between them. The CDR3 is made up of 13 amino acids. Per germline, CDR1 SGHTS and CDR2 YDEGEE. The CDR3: CASSDLRSSGYTF. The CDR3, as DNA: TGTGCCAGCAGCGACCTGAGATCTTCGGGCTACACCTTC.

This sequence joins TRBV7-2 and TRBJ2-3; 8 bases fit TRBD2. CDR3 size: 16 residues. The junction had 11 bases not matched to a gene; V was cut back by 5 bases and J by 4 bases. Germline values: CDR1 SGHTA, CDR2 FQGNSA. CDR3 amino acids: CASSPNPHGGADTQYF. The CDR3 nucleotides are TGTGCCAGCAGCCCTAACCCCCACGGGGGGGCAGATACGCAGTATTTT.

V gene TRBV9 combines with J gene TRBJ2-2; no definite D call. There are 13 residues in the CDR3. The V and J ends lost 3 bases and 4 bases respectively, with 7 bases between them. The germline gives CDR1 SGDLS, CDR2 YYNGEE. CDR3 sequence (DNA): TGTGCCAGCAGCGGAACCAGCACCGGGGAGCTGTTTTTT. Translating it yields CASSGTSTGELFF.

CDR3 sequence reads: CASSWGLAAYEQYF. In DNA, the CDR3 is TGTGCCAGCAGCTGGGGACTAGCGGCCTACGAGCAGTACTTC. The chain employs TRBV5-5 and TRBJ2-7, with 11 bases that match TRBD2. The germline V gene encodes CDR1 SGHKS and CDR2 YYEKEE (reference sequence). The CDR3 spans 14 residues. V lost 3 bases to trimming and J lost 2 bases; unmatched junction nucleotides: 1.

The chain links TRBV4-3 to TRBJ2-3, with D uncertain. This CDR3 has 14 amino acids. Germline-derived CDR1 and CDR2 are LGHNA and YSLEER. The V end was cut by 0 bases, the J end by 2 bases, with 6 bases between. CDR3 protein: CASSQDRSTDTQYF. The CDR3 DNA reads TGCGCCAGCAGCCAAGACAGGTCCACAGATACGCAGTATTTT.

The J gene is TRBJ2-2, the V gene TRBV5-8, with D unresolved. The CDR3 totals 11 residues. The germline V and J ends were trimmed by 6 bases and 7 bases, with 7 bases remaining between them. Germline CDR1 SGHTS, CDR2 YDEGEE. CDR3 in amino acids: CASNGYGELFF. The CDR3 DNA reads TGTGCCAGCAATGGTTACGGGGAGCTGTTTTTT.

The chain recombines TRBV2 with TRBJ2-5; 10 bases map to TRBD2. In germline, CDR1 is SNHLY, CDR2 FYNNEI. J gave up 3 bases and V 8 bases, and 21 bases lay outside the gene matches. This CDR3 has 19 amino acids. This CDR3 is CASFPPGVAGGRGEETQYF. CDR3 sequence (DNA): TGTGCCAGCTTCCCCCCGGGGGTAGCGGGGGGCCGGGGGGAAGAGACCCAGTACTTC. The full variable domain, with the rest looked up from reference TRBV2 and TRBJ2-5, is EPEVTQTPSHQVTQMGQEVILRCVPISNHLYFYWYRQILGQKVEFLVSFYNNEISEKSEIFDDQFSVERPDGSNFTLKIRSTKLEDSAMYFCASFPPGVAGGRGEETQYFGPGTRLLVL.

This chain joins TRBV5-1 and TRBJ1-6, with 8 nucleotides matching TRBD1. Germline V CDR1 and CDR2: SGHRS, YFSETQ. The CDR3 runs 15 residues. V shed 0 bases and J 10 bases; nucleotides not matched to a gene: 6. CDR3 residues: CASSLAVRGLSPLHF. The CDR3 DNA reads TGCGCCAGCAGCTTGGCCGTCAGGGGGCTCTCACCCCTCCACTTT.